Described below is a single T cell receptor beta chain sequence and its context. Libraries were prepared by immunoSEQ multiplex PCR; TCRdb keeps only in-frame clonotypes and omits some of them. The profile covers 2 million to 2.5 million clones, with just under 95% appearing a single time and about 0.36% taken by the ten largest. The data derive from a study of shared clonotypes between healthy human individuals. The CDR3 has 17 residues. The V gene lost 0 bases and the J gene lost 2 bases, with 17 bases spanning the gap. Germline V gives CDR1 SGDLS, CDR2 YYNGEE. Sequenced input: naive CD4+ T cells from PBMCs. Subset defined: CD45RA+ positively selected. The chain recombines TRBV9 with TRBJ2-5; D is uncertain. This TCR was sampled from a man aged 18 to 30 in good health. Some clones in this sample may be carry-over from other donors' samples. CDR3 nucleotides: TGTGCCAGCAGCGTAGTGGGTTCGAAGCCCGGACAAGAGACCCAGTACTTC. As protein: CASSVVGSKPGQETQYF.